One and the same sample provided the 32 T cell receptor beta chains below, sequenced in a study of T cells after posttransplantation cyclophosphamide. A marrow graft followed busulfan-fludarabine conditioning, with cyclophosphamide on days +3 and +4. Measured with immunoSEQ multiplex PCR; TCRdb has only the in-frame clones, and not every one. The sample holds over 10,000 clones, and no clone turns up only once. The sequencing here drew on PBMCs, taken after allogeneic stem cell transplant with posttransplant cyclophosphamide. The receptors were gathered from a female patient aged 40-50 years who received an allogeneic stem cell transplant from a related donor, was CMV-positive, and had acute GVHD only. Part of the T cell pool may stem from the graft donor.

This clone was found a few times. The chain recombines TRBV7-9 with TRBJ2-1, with 9 bases matching TRBD2. V lost 5 bases and J lost 0; bases outside the gene matches: 11. The length of the CDR3 is 18 residues. In germline, CDR1 is SEHNR, CDR2 FQNEAQ (reference sequence). The CDR3, as DNA: TGTGCCAGCAGCCCCCGGATTCGTAGCGGGAGCTCCTACAATGAGCAGTTCTTC. Translating it yields CASSPRIRSGSSYNEQFF.

This clone was seen ten or more times. J is TRBJ2-2 and V is TRBV4-2; TRBD2 matches at 11 bases. The V segment lost 1 base and the J segment 1 base; nucleotides outside the gene matches: 2. The germline gives CDR1 LGHNA, CDR2 YNFKEQ. The CDR3 is made up of 17 amino acids. CDR3 in DNA: TGTGCCAGCAGCCAAGCCCTAGCGGGGGGGAACACCGGGGAGCTGTTTTTT. Translating it yields CASSQALAGGNTGELFF.

V and J are TRBV11-2 and TRBJ2-5, with D possibly matching TRBD2 (6 bases). This CDR3 is built from 16 residues. Germline V gene lookup returns CDR1 SGHAT and CDR2 FQNNGV. Trimming left V 3 bases short and J 0 bases short, with 14 bases between. In DNA form, the CDR3 reads TGTGCCAGCAGCTTCATGGTTGGGGGGTACCAAGAGACCCAGTACTTC. It is translated as CASSFMVGGYQETQYF.

This clone was detected many times. This sequence joins TRBV4-1 and TRBJ1-2; TRBD1 matches at 9 bases. V was clipped by 0 bases and J by 8 bases; unmatched bases: 1. The CDR3 spans 13 residues. Germline assignment: CDR1 MGHRA and CDR2 YSYEKL. For the CDR3, the DNA is TGCGCCAGCAGCCAAGAAACAGGGGGCGGCTACACCTTC. It is translated as CASSQETGGGYTF.

This clone was found many times. The rearrangement links TRBV5-6 to TRBJ1-1, with D possibly being TRBD1 (5 bases). CDR1 is SGHDT and CDR2 is YYEEEE in the germline V gene. This CDR3 is 11 amino acids long. V shed 1 base and J shed 11 bases, with 9 bases lying between them. The CDR3, as DNA: TGTGCCAGCAGCTTGAGGGGTTCGGCTTTCTTT. It translates to CASSLRGSAFF.

The chain is built from TRBV25-1 and TRBJ1-5; the match to TRBD1 covers 7 bases. Germline CDR1 is MGHDK and CDR2 is SYGVNS. The J segment lost 6 bases and the V segment lost 3 bases, leaving 8 bases of the junction unmatched. The CDR3 sequence is 15 residues long. The CDR3 nucleotides are TGTGCCAGCAGTGAGTCCAGGGGGGTGGGTCAGCCCCAGCATTTT. Its translation is CASSESRGVGQPQHF.

The gene calls are TRBV7-9 and TRBJ2-5; possible D gene TRBD1, 5 bases. The V gene lost 10 bases and the J gene lost 2 bases, with 14 bases spanning the gap. Germline lookup yields CDR1 SEHNR and CDR2 FQNEAQ (reference sequence). The CDR3 is 13 amino acids. CDR3 nucleotides: TGTGCCACCCTCAGACAGTCTCAAGAGACCCAGTACTTC. This encodes CATLRQSQETQYF.

The chain recombines TRBV5-4 with TRBJ1-4, with 9 bases lining up with TRBD1. This CDR3 is built from 16 residues. The trim removed 4 bases at V and 5 bases at J, leaving 9 bases unmatched. Germline V gene data show CDR1 as SGHNT and CDR2 as YYREEE (reference sequence). CDR3 amino acids: CASSDTGGGLNEKLFF. CDR3 DNA: TGTGCCAGCAGCGATACAGGGGGCGGATTGAATGAAAAACTGTTTTTT.

This clone was seen repeatedly, ten times or more. This rearrangement joins TRBV5-5 to TRBJ2-7; 8 bases are a match to TRBD2. CDR1 and CDR2 (germline): SGHKS, YYEKEE (reference sequence). CDR3 length: 15 residues. The ends lost 5 bases at V and 4 bases at J; junction bases unmatched: 11. CDR3: CASRLAVVGQYEQYF. Here the CDR3 DNA reads TGTGCCAGCAGACTAGCGGTCGTTGGTCAGTACGAGCAGTACTTC.

This sequence joins TRBV9 and TRBJ2-3; 7 bases align to TRBD1. From germline, CDR1 is SGDLS and CDR2 YYNGEE. J gave up 1 base and V 4 bases, and 3 bases lay outside the gene matches. The CDR3 contains 14 residues. CDR3 protein: CASSPGTGTDTQYF. DNA of the CDR3: TGTGCCAGCAGCCCCGGGACAGGCACAGATACGCAGTATTTT.

This clone showed up many times. The chain links TRBV5-5 to TRBJ1-4; D may be TRBD1 (6 bases). Trimming left V 3 bases short and J 0 bases short, with 15 bases between. The CDR3 has 17 residues. Germline V gene lookup returns CDR1 SGHKS and CDR2 YYEKEE (reference sequence). This CDR3 reads CASSSRREGATNEKLFF. The CDR3 DNA is TGTGCCAGCAGCTCGAGAAGGGAGGGGGCAACTAATGAAAAACTGTTTTTT.

This clone appeared many times. The gene calls are TRBV5-1 and TRBJ1-4; a weak D match, TRBD1 (5 bases). The CDR3 runs to 14 residues. Trimming took off 2 bases at V and 5 bases at J, with 10 bases between the two ends. Per germline, CDR1 SGHRS and CDR2 YFSETQ. In DNA, the CDR3 is TGCGCCAGCAGCTTTTCAGGGTCCAATGAAAAACTGTTTTTT. It specifies CASSFSGSNEKLFF.

The V and J genes are TRBV18 and TRBJ2-7; 7 nucleotides align to TRBD1. Germline trimming cut 2 bases from V and 5 bases from J; bases unmatched to any gene: 9. CDR1 is KGHSH and CDR2 is LQKENI in the germline V gene. The CDR3 covers 15 residues. CDR3: CASSPELQGFDEQYF. DNA of the CDR3: TGTGCCAGCTCACCAGAGCTACAGGGGTTCGACGAGCAGTACTTC. Combining the CDR3 with reference TRBV18 and TRBJ2-7 gives the whole variable domain NAGVMQNPRHLVRRRGQEARLRCSPMKGHSHVYWYRQLPEEGLKFMVYLQKENIIDESGMPKERFSAEFPKEGPSILRIQQVVRGDSAAYFCASSPELQGFDEQYFGPGTRLTVT.

This clone was detected many times. This chain links TRBV7-9 with TRBJ1-4; TRBD1 matches 9 bases. The V and J ends lost 4 bases and 7 bases, in that order; junction bases with no gene match: 7. This CDR3 spans 15 amino acids. Germline V CDR1 and CDR2: SEHNR, FQNEAQ (reference sequence). CDR3 DNA: TGTGCCAGCAGCTCAAGGGACAGGGACGGTGAAAAACTGTTTTTT. It translates to CASSSRDRDGEKLFF.

This clone was detected ten times or more. The rearrangement joins TRBV6-5 to TRBJ2-5; 8 positions match TRBD1. Trimming at V came to 7 bases and at J to 7 bases, leaving 11 bases not matched to a gene. Germline CDR1 reads MNHEY; CDR2 reads SVGAGI. The CDR3 has 14 residues. The CDR3 loop reads CASKNSRGLATQYF. Here the CDR3 DNA reads TGTGCCAGCAAGAACTCCAGGGGGCTGGCGACCCAGTACTTC.

This clone has a count of ten or more. V is TRBV7-9 and J is TRBJ1-6; no clear D. Germline assignment: CDR1 SEHNR and CDR2 FQNEAQ (reference sequence). The V and J ends lost 6 bases and 6 bases respectively, with 3 bases between them. The CDR3 has 11 amino acids. This chain's CDR3 is CASSLNSPLHF. Written as DNA, the CDR3 is TGTGCCAGCAGTCTTAATTCACCCCTCCACTTT.

This clone appeared many times. V and J are TRBV19 and TRBJ1-2, with D uncertain. Germline CDR1 reads LNHDA; CDR2 reads SQIVND (reference sequence). The V gene lost 6 bases and the J gene lost 5 bases, with 4 bases spanning the gap. This CDR3 is built from 10 residues. CDR3 region: CASRSYGYTF. Here the CDR3 DNA reads TGTGCCAGTAGGTCTTATGGCTACACCTTC.

This clone came up many times. The CDR3 DNA reads as TGTGCCAGCAGCTCATGGACAGCCAGGAGTCAGGAAAAACTGTTTTTT. It yields the protein CASSSWTARSQEKLFF. The chain recombines TRBV13 with TRBJ1-4; D perhaps matches TRBD1 (6 bases). Looked up from germline, CDR1 is PRHDT and CDR2 is FYEKMQ (reference sequence). CDR3 size: 16 residues. V was cut by 4 bases and J by 8 bases, with 20 bases left in between. The whole variable domain, remainder taken from reference TRBV13 and TRBJ1-4, is AAGVIQSPRHLIKEKRETATLKCYPIPRHDTVYWYQQGPGQDPQFLISFYEKMQSDKGSIPDRFSAQQFSDYHSELNMSSLELGDSALYFCASSSWTARSQEKLFFGSGTQLSVL.

This clone is medium-sized (0.01 to 0.1%) by share. The chain employs TRBV5-1 and TRBJ1-2; 7 bases are a match to TRBD1. This CDR3 contains 15 residues. Germline values: CDR1 SGHRS, CDR2 YFSETQ. With 1 base clipped from V and 6 bases from J, the junction kept 9 bases outside the gene matches. The CDR3 is CASSLLEAGGDGYTF. CDR3 nucleotide sequence: TGCGCCAGCAGCTTGTTAGAGGCAGGGGGAGATGGCTACACCTTC.

Many counts were recorded for this clone. V gene TRBV7-6 combines with J gene TRBJ2-2; 8 bases map to TRBD1. Trimming at V came to 10 bases and at J to 7 bases, leaving 8 bases not matched to a gene. Germline assignment: CDR1 SGHVS and CDR2 FNYEAQ. This CDR3 is built from 13 residues. The CDR3 is CANTTGAIGELFF. The CDR3 DNA reads TGTGCCAACACGACAGGGGCTATCGGGGAGCTGTTTTTT.

This clone has ten or more counts. V usage is TRBV11-2 and J usage is TRBJ2-5, with D perhaps matching TRBD2 (8 bases). The germline CDR1 and CDR2 sequences are SGHAT and FQNNGV. The CDR3 consists of 18 residues. The V gene lost 1 base and the J gene lost 3 bases, with 21 bases spanning the gap. DNA for the CDR3: TGTGCCAGCAGCTTAGTTGTTAGCGGGACAGTCGGTAAAGAGACCCAGTACTTC. Its translation: CASSLVVSGTVGKETQYF.

This clone was recorded many times. This chain uses TRBV2 with TRBJ1-5; the D is unclear. The germline V gene has CDR1 SNHLY and CDR2 FYNNEI. The germline V and J ends were trimmed by 4 bases and 6 bases, with 16 bases remaining between them. The CDR3 spans 15 residues. The CDR3 DNA sequence: TGTGCCAGCAGTGTACAGTCCACTTTGGGTCAGCCCCAGCATTTT. It codes for CASSVQSTLGQPQHF.

This clone was counted at least ten times. The gene calls are TRBV7-8 and TRBJ1-1; D not certain. This CDR3 comprises 13 residues. The V and J ends lost 0 bases and 1 base respectively, with 3 bases between them. Germline assignment: CDR1 SGHVS and CDR2 FQNEAQ. In nucleotides, the CDR3 is TGTGCCAGCAGCTTAGCCAAGAACACTGAAGCTTTCTTT. Its translation: CASSLAKNTEAFF.

This clone was recorded many times. The gene calls are TRBV6-5 and TRBJ2-1, with D possibly matching TRBD1 (6 bases). The V end lost 6 bases, the J end lost 5 bases, and 14 bases lay between the germline ends. This CDR3 has 14 amino acids. CDR1 is MNHEY and CDR2 is SVGAGI in the germline V gene. CDR3 in DNA: TGTGCCAGCAGCCGAACAGGGCCCAACAATGAGCAGTTCTTC. Its translation: CASSRTGPNNEQFF.

The sample holds many counts of this clone. The chain links TRBV19 to TRBJ1-4; maybe TRBD1 (6 bases). This CDR3 comprises 14 residues. The ends were cut back, 4 bases at V and 7 bases at J, with 13 bases in the middle. From germline, CDR1 is LNHDA and CDR2 SQIVND (reference sequence). The DNA for the CDR3 is TGTGCCAGTAGTACGGACAGAGCCAGTGAAAAACTGTTTTTT. Encoded protein: CASSTDRASEKLFF.

This clone was seen at least ten times. V is TRBV7-2 and J is TRBJ2-5; perhaps TRBD1 as D (6 bases). In germline, CDR1 is SGHTA, CDR2 FQGNSA. The CDR3 is made up of 14 amino acids. V was clipped by 5 bases and J by 5 bases, with 15 bases between them. The CDR3 nucleotides are TGTGCCAGCAGCCAAACAGGGTACGTGGAGACCCAGTACTTC. Translation gives CASSQTGYVETQYF.

This clone came up a few times. Other DNA sequences within the sample encode an identical CDR3. CDR3 region: CASSLGDREGWTQYF. For the CDR3, the DNA is TGTGCCAGCAGCTTAGGGGACAGGGAAGGGTGGACCCAGTACTTC. V is TRBV7-2 and J is TRBJ2-5, with 9 nucleotides matching TRBD1. CDR1 and CDR2 (germline): SGHTA, FQGNSA. The CDR3 is made up of 15 amino acids. V was clipped by 1 base and J by 7 bases; unmatched bases: 7.

The J gene is TRBJ2-1, the V gene TRBV14; D is perhaps TRBD2 (6 bases). V shed 3 bases and J shed 0 bases, with 15 bases lying between them. The CDR3 extends over 17 amino acids. Germline loops: CDR1 SGHDN, CDR2 FVKESK. Here the CDR3 DNA reads TGTGCCAGCAGCCAGGCGTTCGGGGGACTCTCCTACAATGAGCAGTTCTTC. The encoded protein is CASSQAFGGLSYNEQFF.

By sample share, this clone is medium-sized. The chain is built from TRBV6-1 and TRBJ1-4; 7 bases match TRBD1. This CDR3 contains 15 residues. V shed 7 bases, J shed 5 bases, and the junction held 10 bases outside the gene matches. Germline V gene data show CDR1 as MNHNS and CDR2 as SASEGT. CDR3 region: CASIPVGGVNEKLFF. The CDR3 DNA sequence: TGTGCCAGCATACCGGTAGGGGGCGTAAATGAAAAACTGTTTTTT.

This clone was detected many times. V usage is TRBV21-1 and J usage is TRBJ2-7; the D call TRBD2 from the table was never checked on the DNA. TRBV21-1 is listed as a pseudogene. This CDR3 has 16 residues. This CDR3 is CASSKRYGESSYEQYV. The CDR3 DNA sequence: TGTGCCAGCAGCAAACGGTACGGAGAGAGCTCCTACGAGCAGTACGTC.

Only a few counts were recorded for this clone. The chain joins TRBV11-2 to TRBJ2-1; D call uncertain. Germline V CDR1 and CDR2: SGHAT, FQNNGV. The CDR3 length is 12 residues. V was cut by 1 base and J by 10 bases, with 8 bases left in between. The CDR3 is CASSLGGDEQFF. CDR3 DNA sequence: TGTGCCAGCAGCTTAGGAGGCGACGAGCAGTTCTTC. The complete variable domain, with remaining parts taken from reference TRBV11-2 and TRBJ2-1, reads EAGVAQSPRYKIIEKRQSVAFWCNPISGHATLYWYQQILGQGPKLLIQFQNNGVVDDSQLPKDRFSAERLKGVDSTLKIQPAKLEDSAVYLCASSLGGDEQFFGPGTRLTVL.

This clone was seen repeatedly, ten times or more. CDR3 coding DNA: TGCGCCAGCAGCCCCAACCCGACTAGCGGAAGCACAGATACGCAGTATTTT. Residues: CASSPNPTSGSTDTQYF. The J gene is TRBJ2-3, the V gene TRBV4-1; 9 positions agree with TRBD2. J was trimmed by 0 bases and V by 4 bases; bases with no gene match: 8. The CDR3 length is 17 residues. The V gene's germline CDR1 is MGHRA and CDR2 YSYEKL.